Sequencing of this T cell receptor beta chain was carried out in a study of cytomegalovirus exposure and HLA in healthy donors. Whole-study findings and limits: Cytomegalovirus-associated TCR beta chains were listed, numbering roughly 150. As immune exposure information, only CMV serostatus was available. Several of the most significant clusters appeared linked to common viral pathogens, based on a later analysis. A further, later analysis showed that HLA-associated TCR beta chains (compared with equally common others) were more clonally expanded.

Worth noting for this clone: Its target is unknown.

Primers included in the PCR were 60 Vbeta and 13 Jbeta primers. The repertoire was sequenced with immunoSEQ multiplex PCR; TCRdb's copy has only in-frame clones and lacks some. There are over 150,000 clones in the sample; about 80% occur only once, and about 2.2% lies in the top ten. This CDR3 region has 14 residues. Germline CDR1 MNHEY, CDR2 SVGAGI. V was cut by 2 bases and J by 3 bases, with 9 bases left in between. The material sequenced was PBMCs. This chain joins TRBV6-5 and TRBJ2-3; D is undetermined. This TCR derives from a woman aged 25 to 39 in good health and CMV-seronegative. CDR3 amino acids: CASSYGGGTDTQYF. In DNA form, the CDR3 reads TGTGCCAGCAGTTACGGCGGTGGAACAGATACGCAGTATTTT.